This entry lists 26 T cell receptor beta chains sequenced from one sample in a study of T-cell memory formation after mild COVID-19. TCRdb recomputed calls from the 5' RACE reads with MiXCR, one row per CDR3 protein. The sample records hundreds of thousands of distinct CDR3 sequences, about 20% being singletons. Sequencing used PBMCs or a T cell subset sorted from them (not recorded which). Receptors were obtained from an adult woman who had mild COVID-19 (a few samples of this study predate the infection). Cell type and time point are not known.

The chain employs TRBV20-1 and TRBJ2-7, with D possibly being TRBD1 (5 bases). CDR1 and CDR2 (germline): DFQATT, SNEGSKA (reference sequence). V shed 4 bases and J shed 0 bases, with 10 bases lying between them. The CDR3 contains 13 residues. CDR3 DNA sequence: TGCAGTGCTACCCTGGACATCTCCTACGAGCAGTACTTC. This codes for CSATLDISYEQYF.

This clonotype was observed many times. The CDR3 is CASSAEPGRPYPYEQYF. The CDR3 DNA sequence: TGTGCCAGCAGCGCGGAACCGGGACGCCCGTACCCCTACGAGCAGTACTTC. The chain is built from TRBV7-9 and TRBJ2-7; the D gene could be TRBD1 or TRBD2 (5 bases each). Germline CDR1 and CDR2: SEHNR and FQNEAQ (reference sequence). Trimming removed 5 bases from V and 2 bases from J, with 22 bases in between. The CDR3 runs to 17 residues.

This clonotype showed up just a few times. The chain is built from TRBV10-3 and TRBJ2-7, with 7 bases aligning to TRBD1. Losses at the gene ends were 2 bases for V and 2 bases for J; bases not matched to a gene: 3. This CDR3 spans 14 amino acids. Germline assignment: CDR1 ENHRY and CDR2 SYGVKD. The CDR3 region is CAISEPGQTYEQYF. The CDR3, as DNA: TGTGCCATCAGTGAGCCGGGACAGACCTACGAGCAGTACTTC.

The table lists this clonotype with a few counts. The V and J genes are TRBV29-1 and TRBJ2-4; tentatively, D is TRBD1 (6 bases). Germline lookup yields CDR1 SQVTM and CDR2 ANQGSEA. The CDR3 consists of 14 residues. The V end lost 3 bases, the J end lost 0 bases, and 9 bases lay between the germline ends. The CDR3 loop reads CSVDPTGAKNIQYF. The CDR3 DNA follows: TGCAGCGTTGACCCGACAGGAGCCAAAAACATTCAGTACTTC.

The J gene is TRBJ1-1, the V gene TRBV27; possibly TRBD1 for D (6 bases). The ends were cut back, 1 base at V and 10 bases at J, with 16 bases in the middle. Germline V gives CDR1 MNHEY, CDR2 SMNVEV (reference sequence). CDR3 size: 14 residues. The CDR3 protein is CASSLFGTPGAAFF. The CDR3 DNA reads as TGTGCCAGCAGTTTATTCGGGACACCCGGTGCAGCTTTCTTT.

A few counts support this clonotype. J is TRBJ1-2 and V is TRBV9; no reliable D call. V lost 5 bases and J lost 4, with 15 bases in between. This CDR3 is 14 amino acids long. Germline values: CDR1 SGDLS, CDR2 YYNGEE. CDR3 DNA sequence: TGTGCCAGCAGTGCTTTTAGTGGGTCCTATGGCTACACCTTC. Translation gives CASSAFSGSYGYTF.

This rearrangement joins TRBV13 to TRBJ1-1, with 8 bases fitting TRBD1. Germline assignment: CDR1 PRHDT and CDR2 FYEKMQ (reference sequence). This CDR3 spans 15 amino acids. The V gene end was trimmed by 3 bases and the J gene end by 6 bases; junction bases not matched to a gene: 9. The CDR3 bases are TGTGCCAGCAGCTTCCCCACAGGGGGGTTCTCTGAAGCTTTCTTT. It is translated as CASSFPTGGFSEAFF.

The chain couples TRBV4-2 to TRBJ2-7; TRBD1 agrees at 7 bases. There are 14 residues in the CDR3. V shed 4 bases, J shed 3 bases, and the junction held 6 bases outside the gene matches. Germline CDR1 is LGHNA and CDR2 is YNFKEQ. For the CDR3, the DNA is TGTGCCAGCAGCCCAGGGGGACAAAACTACGAGCAGTACTTC. Its protein is CASSPGGQNYEQYF.

The chain couples TRBV5-1 to TRBJ2-7, with D possibly matching TRBD1 (7 bases). The germline V gene encodes CDR1 SGHRS and CDR2 YFSETQ. The CDR3 is made up of 14 amino acids. The V gene lost 0 bases and the J gene lost 6 bases, with 13 bases spanning the gap. The CDR3 DNA reads TGCGCCAGCAGCTTGGCCAGGGGGGCGAGCGAGCAGTACTTC. It encodes CASSLARGASEQYF. The variable domain in full, with the rest retrieved from reference TRBV5-1 and TRBJ2-7, is KAGVTQTPRYLIKTRGQQVTLSCSPISGHRSVSWYQQTPGQGLQFLFEYFSETQRNKGNFPGRFSGRQFSNSRSEMNVSTLELGDSALYLCASSLARGASEQYFGPGTRLTVT.

The rearrangement uses TRBV6-5 and TRBJ2-5; tentatively, D is TRBD2 (5 bases). The germline V gene encodes CDR1 MNHEY and CDR2 SVGAGI. Trimming pared 5 bases from V and 2 bases from J, leaving 9 bases between. The CDR3 has 13 residues. The CDR3 loop is CASSATGQETQYF. The CDR3, as DNA: TGTGCCAGCAGTGCGACGGGACAAGAGACCCAGTACTTC.

The CDR3 loop reads CASSFSGSPLRETQYF. In nucleotides, the CDR3 is TGTGCCAGCAGTTTTAGCGGGAGCCCTCTAAGGGAGACCCAGTACTTC. The chain joins TRBV7-9 to TRBJ2-5, with TRBD2 matching over 9 bases. The trim removed 6 bases at V and 5 bases at J, leaving 13 bases unmatched. This CDR3 region has 16 residues. Germline V gene data show CDR1 as SEHNR and CDR2 as FQNEAQ (reference sequence).

This clonotype was counted only a few times. This chain joins TRBV7-2 and TRBJ1-2, with 11 bases fitting TRBD1. Germline values: CDR1 SGHTA, CDR2 FQGNSA. With V trimmed by 5 bases and J by 5 bases, 7 bases remained unmatched. CDR3 length: 15 amino acids. The CDR3 protein is CASSPRTGGGYGYTF. CDR3 coding DNA: TGTGCCAGCAGCCCCCGGACAGGGGGCGGGTATGGCTACACCTTC.

This clonotype was seen only a few times. The rearrangement uses TRBV7-9 and TRBJ2-7, with 12 bases identical to TRBD2. Looked up from germline, CDR1 is SEHNR and CDR2 is FQNEAQ (reference sequence). The junction had 7 bases not matched to a gene; V was cut back by 1 base and J by 6 bases. The CDR3 loop spans 16 amino acids. CDR3 sequence reads: CASSLVLAGGTGEQYF. CDR3 coding DNA: TGTGCCAGCAGCTTAGTACTAGCGGGAGGAACGGGCGAGCAGTACTTC.

This clonotype was seen more than once but under ten times. CDR3: CSVESHYEQYF. CDR3 nucleotides: TGCAGCGTTGAATCCCACTACGAGCAGTACTTC. This chain connects TRBV29-1 to TRBJ2-7; D call uncertain. Germline V gives CDR1 SQVTM, CDR2 ANQGSEA. Trimming cost V 2 bases and J 3 bases, with 5 bases left between them. This CDR3 has 11 residues.

This clonotype occurred a few times. This chain joins TRBV1 and TRBJ1-3. TRBV1 is a known pseudogene. The CDR3 has 17 amino acids. Here the CDR3 reads CTSSQAKEEASGNTIYF. DNA of the CDR3: TGCACCAGCAGCCAGGCCAAGGAAGAAGCCTCTGGAAACACCATATATTTT.

This clonotype was picked up a small number of times. V usage is TRBV6-5 and J usage is TRBJ1-4; a weak D match, TRBD1 (5 bases). Trimming pared 5 bases from V and 5 bases from J, leaving 12 bases between. Germline values: CDR1 MNHEY, CDR2 SVGAGI. The CDR3 extends over 14 amino acids. The CDR3 DNA reads as TGTGCCAGCAGTCGGGGGGGGGGAAATGAAAAACTGTTTTTT. Protein product: CASSRGGGNEKLFF.

This clonotype was observed a handful of times. The V call is TRBV5-6, the J call TRBJ2-1, with 10 positions matching TRBD2. The CDR3 has 15 residues. Per germline, CDR1 SGHDT and CDR2 YYEEEE. Trimming cost V 0 bases and J 8 bases; bases outside gene matches: 5. Here the CDR3 reads CASSLASGSRDEQFF. The CDR3 DNA sequence: TGTGCCAGCAGCTTGGCTAGCGGGAGTAGGGATGAGCAGTTCTTC. Looking up the rest from reference TRBV5-6 and TRBJ2-1 gives the full variable domain: DAGVTQSPTHLIKTRGQQVTLRCSPKSGHDTVSWYQQALGQGPQFIFQYYEEEERQRGNFPDRFSGHQFPNYSSELNVNALLLGDSALYLCASSLASGSRDEQFFGPGTRLTVL.

This clonotype showed up just a few times. The V gene is TRBV4-1, the J gene TRBJ2-1; the D is unclear. Deletions cut 6 bases from V and 6 bases from J, with 18 bases between. This CDR3 spans 15 amino acids. Germline V lookup: CDR1 MGHRA, CDR2 YSYEKL. This CDR3 reads CASRLTVAPTNEQFF. The CDR3 DNA reads TGCGCCAGCAGATTAACAGTAGCCCCTACCAATGAGCAGTTCTTC.

The chain combines TRBV30 with TRBJ2-7; TRBD2 matches 9 bases. This CDR3 comprises 19 residues. Per the germline V gene, CDR1 is GTSNPN and CDR2 is SVGIG (reference sequence). With V trimmed by 0 bases and J by 4 bases, 19 bases remained unmatched. The CDR3 DNA is TGTGCCTGGAGTGTACCGAGCGGGAGGACGGGTACCGGGGGATACGAGCAGTACTTC. Translated, it gives CAWSVPSGRTGTGGYEQYF.

This clonotype was detected ten times or more. The chain combines TRBV3-1 with TRBJ2-2; no clear D gene. The CDR3 runs 12 residues. V lost 3 bases and J 2 bases, leaving 1 base between the germline ends. CDR1 LGHDT and CDR2 YNNKEL come from the germline V gene (reference sequence). The CDR3 coding sequence is TGTGCCAGCAGCCACAACACCGGGGAGCTGTTTTTT. Encoded protein: CASSHNTGELFF.

J is TRBJ2-3 and V is TRBV20-1, with D maybe TRBD2 (6 bases). V gave up 5 bases and J gave up 0 bases, with 21 bases separating them. Germline V gives CDR1 DFQATT, CDR2 SNEGSKA (reference sequence). The CDR3 is 17 amino acids. The CDR3 reads CSAHPTQRAISTDTQYF. For the CDR3, the DNA is TGCAGTGCTCACCCCACCCAGCGGGCGATCAGCACAGATACGCAGTATTTT.

This clonotype has only a few counts. The chain links TRBV7-6 to TRBJ2-5, with TRBD1 as a possible D gene (5 bases). CDR3 size: 17 residues. CDR1 is SGHVS, CDR2 FNYEAQ, per germline. Deletions cut 4 bases from V and 0 bases from J, with 18 bases between. The CDR3 DNA is TGTGCCAGCAGCTCGCTCCGGGCAGGGCGATACCAAGAGACCCAGTACTTC. It encodes CASSSLRAGRYQETQYF.

This clonotype was recorded many times. V usage is TRBV5-4 and J usage is TRBJ1-2, with D possibly being TRBD1 (5 bases). This CDR3 spans 12 amino acids. V was pared by 4 bases and J by 6 bases, with 10 bases between. Germline assignment: CDR1 SGHNT and CDR2 YYREEE (reference sequence). DNA of the CDR3: TGTGCCAGCAGCCCATGGGGGAATGGCTACACCTTC. This translates into CASSPWGNGYTF.

This chain links TRBV12-3 or TRBV12-4 with TRBJ2-2; perhaps TRBD1 as D (5 bases). The CDR3 is 14 amino acids. Deletions cut 5 bases from V and 5 bases from J, with 12 bases between. This chain's CDR3 is CASSLSPGTGELFF. The CDR3 bases are TGTGCCAGCAGTCTCTCCCCAGGGACCGGGGAGCTGTTTTTT.

This chain links TRBV4-3 with TRBJ2-5; no reliable D call. Per the germline V gene, CDR1 is LGHNA and CDR2 is YSLEER. The CDR3 sequence is 14 residues long. V was clipped by 0 bases and J by 0 bases, with 5 bases between them. In DNA form, the CDR3 reads TGCGCCAGCAGCCAAGAGGCCCACCAAGAGACCCAGTACTTC. Protein product: CASSQEAHQETQYF.

The V call is TRBV3-1, the J call TRBJ2-1; unclear D gene. CDR3 size: 15 residues. The germline V and J ends were trimmed by 0 bases and 6 bases, with 12 bases remaining between them. Germline CDR1 and CDR2: LGHDT and YNNKEL (reference sequence). CDR3 DNA sequence: TGTGCCAGCAGCCAAGATTCCGGGCCCCTCAATGAGCAGTTCTTC. Translated, it gives CASSQDSGPLNEQFF.